This TCR beta chain was documented in a study of T cells after yellow fever vaccination. The ends were cut back, 0 bases at V and 6 bases at J, with 11 bases in the middle. The V gene's germline CDR1 is GTSNPN and CDR2 SVGIG (reference sequence). CDR3 length: 14 residues. 5'RACE template switching generated TCR cDNA, adding a universal primer site and UMIs. Each CDR3 protein gets one entry after TCRdb re-called the 5' RACE reads with MiXCR. This table holds 620,000 or so distinct CDR3 sequences, roughly 12% found once. The source is a man aged 25-45 years who received the YFV17D yellow fever vaccine. The chain links TRBV30 to TRBJ2-2, with D possibly TRBD1 on 6 matching bases. Material: PBMCs, obtained on the day of the yellow fever booster vaccination. CDR3 sequence: CAWSVQGGPGELFF. In nucleotides, the CDR3 is TGTGCCTGGAGTGTACAGGGTGGCCCCGGGGAGCTGTTTTTT.